These 27 T cell receptor beta chains were sequenced from one sample in a study of T cells after yellow fever vaccination (dated by TCRdb to the late 2010s). Preparation of the library involved 5' RACE. The sample was run on an Illumina HiSeq 2500. TCRdb itself trimmed the public reads at Q25 with fastp, ran MiXCR and retained productive beta chains. Identical CDR3 proteins give one entry, which carries the most common genes and DNA. Here the sample has some 560,000 distinct CDR3 sequences; under 25% occur a single time. The top ten hold roughly an eighth of the sample. What the treatment or condition label conveys for this sample: live attenuated yellow fever vaccine strain. The sequencing here drew on PBMCs, taken 15 days after the yellow fever booster vaccination. These TCRs come from a man aged 30 to 45 who received the YFV17D yellow fever vaccine.

The sample holds a few counts of this clonotype. This chain uses TRBV9 with TRBJ2-2, with TRBD2 matching over 9 bases. The CDR3 consists of 16 residues. The germline V gene encodes CDR1 SGDLS and CDR2 YYNGEE. V shed 1 base, J shed 4 bases, and the junction held 5 bases outside the gene matches. CDR3 protein: CASSVNSGRTTGELFF. The CDR3 DNA reads TGTGCCAGCAGCGTAAACAGCGGGAGGACCACCGGGGAGCTGTTTTTT.

This chain joins TRBV20-1 and TRBJ2-3, with 13 bases matching TRBD2. Germline CDR1 reads DFQATT; CDR2 reads SNEGSKA (reference sequence). This CDR3 comprises 16 residues. V lost 1 base, J lost 3 bases, and 4 bases stayed unmatched. The DNA of the CDR3 is TGCAGTGCTAGAGGGACTAGCGGGAGTCGGACAGATACGCAGTATTTT. Protein product: CSARGTSGSRTDTQYF.

The chain employs TRBV5-1 and TRBJ1-1; D is ambiguous. This CDR3 has 12 amino acids. V was shortened by 6 bases and J by 6 bases, with 12 bases between the two germline ends. Germline V gene data show CDR1 as SGHRS and CDR2 as YFSETQ. The CDR3 DNA sequence: TGCGCCAGCATTTCCAGGACTTCTGAAGCTTTCTTT. Translation gives CASISRTSEAFF.

The chain has TRBV4-2 and TRBJ1-2; D gene ambiguous. Germline CDR1 LGHNA, CDR2 YNFKEQ. This CDR3 comprises 15 residues. The germline V and J ends were trimmed by 1 base and 2 bases, with 11 bases remaining between them. The CDR3 DNA reads TGTGCCAGCAGCCAAGGGGTGATGTCGAACTATGGCTACACCTTC. Its translation is CASSQGVMSNYGYTF.

CDR3 sequence reads: CSVVGGALEQYF. CDR3 sequence (DNA): TGCAGCGTTGTGGGGGGGGCGCTTGAGCAGTACTTC. The gene calls are TRBV29-1 and TRBJ2-7; D possibly corresponds to TRBD2 (7 bases). Germline V gene lookup returns CDR1 SQVTM and CDR2 ANQGSEA. Trimming shortened V by 4 bases and J by 7 bases, and 14 bases separated the two germline ends. The CDR3 runs to 12 residues.

The chain combines TRBV3-1 with TRBJ2-6; D remains unclear. Germline-derived CDR1 and CDR2 are LGHDT and YNNKEL (reference sequence). Trimming stripped 0 bases from V and 0 bases from J, with 9 bases between. This CDR3 has 17 amino acids. CDR3 bases: TGTGCCAGCAGCCAAGAGACGACCTTCTCTGGGGCCAACGTCCTGACTTTC. Translating it yields CASSQETTFSGANVLTF.

The sample holds a few counts of this clonotype. V and J are TRBV20-1 and TRBJ2-2; tentative D call: TRBD1 (7 bases). Germline-derived CDR1 and CDR2 are DFQATT and SNEGSKA (reference sequence). Trimming took 6 bases from V and 7 from J, leaving 12 bases between them. The CDR3 runs to 12 residues. The chain's CDR3 is CSAIRGVGELFF. The CDR3 nucleotides are TGCAGTGCCATCAGGGGGGTCGGGGAGCTGTTTTTT.

The chain links TRBV12-3 or TRBV12-4 to TRBJ2-7; perhaps TRBD2 as D (6 bases). Deletions cut 3 bases from V and 7 bases from J, with 10 bases between. There are 12 residues in the CDR3. The DNA of the CDR3 is TGTGCCAGCAGTTTCGGGGGTCAAGAGCAGTACTTC. It encodes CASSFGGQEQYF.

This clonotype has only a few counts. The chain employs TRBV29-1 and TRBJ2-7, with TRBD1 matching 8 bases. The V gene end was trimmed by 5 bases and the J gene end by 6 bases; junction bases not matched to a gene: 6. From germline, CDR1 is SQVTM and CDR2 ANQGSEA. The CDR3 runs to 12 residues. DNA of the CDR3: TGCAGCGTTTTCAGGGGGCTAGGCGAGCAGTACTTC. This sequence encodes CSVFRGLGEQYF.

J is TRBJ2-2 and V is TRBV5-5, with D hard to call. V lost 0 bases and J lost 4, with 13 bases in between. CDR3 length: 16 residues. CDR1 and CDR2 from the germline V gene are SGHKS and YYEKEE (reference sequence). The CDR3 is CASSLVLGMITGELFF. CDR3 DNA sequence: TGTGCCAGCAGCTTGGTCCTCGGTATGATCACCGGGGAGCTGTTTTTT.

A few counts support this clonotype. V gene TRBV7-2 combines with J gene TRBJ2-5; perhaps TRBD2 as D (6 bases). This CDR3 is 16 amino acids long. Germline-derived CDR1 and CDR2 are SGHTA and FQGNSA. The V and J ends lost 5 bases and 1 base respectively, with 17 bases between them. The CDR3 DNA is TGTGCCAGCAGCCACGGCGGGGATAAAAGCCAAGAGACCCAGTACTTC. Protein: CASSHGGDKSQETQYF.

This clonotype has only a few counts. This CDR3 is CASSLNQGAETQYF. The CDR3, as DNA: TGTGCCAGCAGCTTAAACCAGGGGGCGGAGACCCAGTACTTC. The V call is TRBV7-9, the J call TRBJ2-5, with 8 bases aligning to TRBD1. Germline assignment: CDR1 SEHNR and CDR2 FQNEAQ (reference sequence). After removal of 2 bases from V and 5 bases from J, the junction contained 4 bases not matched to a gene. This CDR3 is 14 amino acids long.

The J gene is TRBJ1-5, the V gene TRBV2; D uncertain. V was cut by 4 bases and J by 2 bases, with 9 bases left in between. The CDR3 has 14 residues. Germline CDR1 reads SNHLY; CDR2 reads FYNNEI. DNA of the CDR3: TGTGCCAGCAGTGTAGAAAGGGGCAATCAGCCCCAGCATTTT. Its translation: CASSVERGNQPQHF.

The V call is TRBV7-2, the J call TRBJ2-3; 7 nucleotides agree with TRBD2. V gave up 4 bases and J gave up 11 bases; unmatched junction bases: 6. This CDR3 has 12 amino acids. Germline V CDR1 and CDR2: SGHTA, FQGNSA. CDR3 amino acids: CASSWKRERQYF. In DNA, the CDR3 is TGTGCCAGCAGCTGGAAGCGGGAAAGGCAGTATTTT.

The gene calls are TRBV10-2 and TRBJ2-3, with no clear D. Germline assignment: CDR1 WSHSY and CDR2 SAAADI. Trimming took off 4 bases at V and 6 bases at J, with 20 bases between the two ends. The CDR3 covers 16 residues. CDR3 loop: CASSGIDSWNRDTQYF. CDR3 DNA sequence: TGCGCCAGCAGTGGAATAGACTCATGGAACCGGGATACGCAGTATTTT.

J is TRBJ2-1 and V is TRBV18; no reliable D call. Looked up from germline, CDR1 is KGHSH and CDR2 is LQKENI. Trimming cost V 4 bases and J 5 bases, with 6 bases left between them. The CDR3 covers 12 residues. DNA for the CDR3: TGTGCCAGCTCACTTTATCACAATGAGCAGTTCTTC. Translated, it gives CASSLYHNEQFF. Full variable domain (remainder filled in from reference TRBV18 and TRBJ2-1): NAGVMQNPRHLVRRRGQEARLRCSPMKGHSHVYWYRQLPEEGLKFMVYLQKENIIDESGMPKERFSAEFPKEGPSILRIQQVVRGDSAAYFCASSLYHNEQFFGPGTRLTVL.

The chain recombines TRBV11-2 with TRBJ1-1; D is undetermined. From germline, CDR1 is SGHAT and CDR2 FQNNGV. Trimming cost V 2 bases and J 3 bases, with 4 bases left between them. The CDR3 is made up of 12 amino acids. DNA for the CDR3: TGTGCCAGCAGCTTAATGTACACTGAAGCTTTCTTT. Protein: CASSLMYTEAFF.

The chain links TRBV10-1 to TRBJ2-2, with TRBD2 matching 11 bases. V lost 3 bases to trimming and J lost 4 bases; unmatched junction nucleotides: 7. The germline V gene encodes CDR1 WNHNN and CDR2 SYGVQD (reference sequence). The length of the CDR3 is 17 residues. CDR3 DNA: TGCGCCAGCAGTGATTTTTTGCTAGCGGGAGGCACCGGGGAGCTGTTTTTT. Its protein is CASSDFLLAGGTGELFF.

CDR3 loop: CASTPGSLYEQYF. The DNA for the CDR3 is TGTGCCAGCACTCCGGGATCACTGTACGAGCAGTACTTC. This chain uses TRBV28 with TRBJ2-7; maybe TRBD2 (5 bases). CDR1 is MDHEN, CDR2 SYDVKM, per germline. The CDR3 is 13 amino acids. V shed 7 bases and J shed 4 bases, with 14 bases lying between them.

This clonotype came up a few times. V is TRBV2 and J is TRBJ2-3, with TRBD1 matching 8 bases. Germline V CDR1 and CDR2: SNHLY, FYNNEI. V shed 8 bases, J shed 2 bases, and the junction held 6 bases outside the gene matches. This CDR3 contains 14 residues. In DNA, the CDR3 is TGTGCCAGCCCGAGACAGGGGACCACAGATACGCAGTATTTT. Translating gives CASPRQGTTDTQYF.

This clonotype was observed a handful of times. The V call is TRBV7-2, the J call TRBJ2-7; 8 bases map to TRBD2. V gave up 2 bases and J gave up 2 bases; unmatched junction bases: 5. The CDR3 spans 15 residues. Germline V gene lookup returns CDR1 SGHTA and CDR2 FQGNSA. CDR3 loop: CASSLTSGNTYEQYF. Here the CDR3 DNA reads TGTGCCAGCAGCTTAACTAGCGGTAATACCTACGAGCAGTACTTC.

This chain connects TRBV28 to TRBJ2-1; weak D call: TRBD2 (5 bases). Germline assignment: CDR1 MDHEN and CDR2 SYDVKM. The CDR3 is 16 residues long. The ends were cut back, 3 bases at V and 7 bases at J, with 19 bases in the middle. The CDR3 coding sequence is TGTGCCAGCAGTTTTGAAGCCAGCGGAGGTAGGAATGAGCAGTTCTTC. Residues: CASSFEASGGRNEQFF.

The chain uses TRBV10-3 and TRBJ2-7; D perhaps matches TRBD1 (5 bases). The germline V gene has CDR1 ENHRY and CDR2 SYGVKD. The V end was cut by 7 bases, the J end by 5 bases, with 15 bases between. The CDR3 spans 13 residues. The CDR3, as DNA: TGTGCCATCAAGGCGCAGGACATCGACGAGCAGTACTTC. Residues: CAIKAQDIDEQYF.

J is TRBJ2-1 and V is TRBV5-1, with D hard to call. Germline V gene lookup returns CDR1 SGHRS and CDR2 YFSETQ. This CDR3 spans 16 amino acids. Deletions cut 3 bases from V and 0 bases from J, with 13 bases between. The DNA of the CDR3 is TGCGCCAGCAGCTGGCGGCCGCGGAGCTCCTACAATGAGCAGTTCTTC. Amino acid sequence: CASSWRPRSSYNEQFF.

The rearrangement uses TRBV29-1 and TRBJ1-1; no firm D call. Germline V gives CDR1 SQVTM, CDR2 ANQGSEA. The CDR3 is made up of 12 amino acids. Trimming stripped 6 bases from V and 7 bases from J, with 15 bases between. CDR3 region: CSVRERAVEAFF. The CDR3 nucleotides are TGCAGCGTGAGGGAAAGGGCTGTTGAAGCTTTCTTT.

The V gene is TRBV15, the J gene TRBJ1-5; no clear D gene. Germline CDR1 is LNHNV and CDR2 is YYDKDF (reference sequence). The CDR3 extends over 13 amino acids. The V and J ends lost 6 bases and 3 bases respectively, with 9 bases between them. The CDR3 sequence is CATSGRNNQPQHF. DNA for the CDR3: TGTGCCACCAGTGGCCGTAACAATCAGCCCCAGCATTTT.

This clonotype was detected a few times. The J gene is TRBJ2-5, the V gene TRBV9, with D uncertain. This CDR3 is built from 14 residues. V was cut by 4 bases and J by 0 bases, with 10 bases left in between. Germline assignment: CDR1 SGDLS and CDR2 YYNGEE. The DNA of the CDR3 is TGTGCCAGCAGCCCAACACCGTACCAAGAGACCCAGTACTTC. As protein: CASSPTPYQETQYF.